This entry lists 23 T cell receptor beta chains sequenced from one sample in a study of T cells after yellow fever vaccination (dated by TCRdb to between 2019 and 2020). The library came from 5' RACE. Data came from an Illumina HiSeq 2500. TCRdb reprocessing: public reads trimmed at Q25 with fastp, clones called with MiXCR, in-frame beta chains kept. Each record represents a unique CDR3 protein, reported with the most common genes and DNA among its rows. For this sample there are around 230,000 distinct CDR3 sequences; roughly 6.2% appear just once. The ten largest clones capture roughly 1% of the sample. The treatment or condition label here, explained by the study, means: live attenuated yellow fever vaccine strain. The sample in question was CD4+ T cells sorted from PBMCs, obtained on the day of the yellow fever booster vaccination. These receptors came from a man younger than 45 who received the YFV17D yellow fever vaccine.

This clonotype was observed at least ten times. In DNA form, the CDR3 reads TGTGCCTGGAGTTTCAGGAGGGCCATAACGAACACCGGGGAGCTGTTTTTT. The encoded protein is CAWSFRRAITNTGELFF. The chain employs TRBV30 and TRBJ2-2; TRBD2 is a possible D gene (6 bases). The CDR3 consists of 17 residues. The germline gives CDR1 GTSNPN, CDR2 SVGIG (reference sequence). Deletions cut 2 bases from V and 0 bases from J, with 16 bases between.

Only a few counts were recorded for this clonotype. The gene calls are TRBV11-2 and TRBJ2-3, with D maybe TRBD2 (5 bases). Trimming cost V 1 base and J 3 bases, with 26 bases left between them. CDR3 length equals 20 residues. Germline V gene lookup returns CDR1 SGHAT and CDR2 FQNNGV. CDR3: CASSLVLASILPGKTDTQYF. In DNA form, the CDR3 reads TGTGCCAGCAGCTTAGTTCTGGCCAGCATTCTTCCGGGGAAGACAGATACGCAGTATTTT.

This clonotype has just a few counts. The J gene is TRBJ1-5, the V gene TRBV12-3 or TRBV12-4; D remains ambiguous. This CDR3 has 13 amino acids. V shed 4 bases and J shed 5 bases, with 9 bases lying between them. The CDR3 loop is CASSSAGDQPQHF. The CDR3 nucleotides are TGTGCCAGCAGTTCCGCAGGAGATCAGCCCCAGCATTTT.

CDR3 in amino acids: CASSISSGKRTDTQYF. The CDR3 nucleotides are TGTGCCAGTAGTATAAGTAGCGGGAAGCGCACAGATACGCAGTATTTT. The rearrangement uses TRBV19 and TRBJ2-3, with 8 bases that match TRBD2. Trimming took 2 bases from V and 1 from J; bases not matched to a gene: 5. CDR1 is LNHDA and CDR2 is SQIVND in the germline V gene (reference sequence). The CDR3 consists of 16 residues.

This clonotype appeared many times. The rearrangement uses TRBV4-3 and TRBJ2-7, with 10 bases matching TRBD2. The V gene's germline CDR1 is LGHNA and CDR2 YSLEER. This CDR3 contains 19 residues. V was clipped by 0 bases and J by 3 bases; unmatched bases: 14. DNA for the CDR3: TGCGCCAGCAGCCAAGATTATAGTCGGGCACTAGCGGGACTCTACGAGCAGTACTTC. Translated: CASSQDYSRALAGLYEQYF.

This clonotype was counted at least ten times. The V and J genes are TRBV10-2 and TRBJ1-1; possibly TRBD1 for D (6 bases). Trimming stripped 2 bases from V and 1 base from J, with 11 bases between. From germline, CDR1 is WSHSY and CDR2 SAAADI. This CDR3 is built from 15 residues. CDR3 sequence reads: CASSEMGGGNTEAFF. CDR3 nucleotides: TGCGCCAGCAGTGAGATGGGGGGCGGGAACACTGAAGCTTTCTTT.

This clonotype was seen repeatedly, ten times or more. V is TRBV29-1 and J is TRBJ2-5; TRBD1 matches at 9 bases. The germline gives CDR1 SQVTM, CDR2 ANQGSEA. This CDR3 region has 15 residues. V shed 0 bases, J shed 1 base, and the junction held 3 bases outside the gene matches. CDR3 amino acids: CSVEDPGQGQETQYF. CDR3 DNA sequence: TGCAGCGTTGAAGACCCGGGACAGGGCCAAGAGACCCAGTACTTC.

At least ten counts were recorded for this clonotype. This chain joins TRBV20-1 and TRBJ2-2; D might be TRBD2 (6 bases). Looked up from germline, CDR1 is DFQATT and CDR2 is SNEGSKA (reference sequence). The CDR3 is made up of 14 amino acids. V was cut by 5 bases and J by 2 bases, with 12 bases left in between. This chain's CDR3 is CSAGGSGNTGELFF. Written as DNA, the CDR3 is TGCAGTGCTGGGGGTAGCGGAAACACCGGGGAGCTGTTTTTT.

This clonotype was observed many times. V and J are TRBV18 and TRBJ2-3; the match to TRBD2 covers 8 bases. J lost 3 bases, V lost 8 bases, and 4 bases had no gene match. Looked up from germline, CDR1 is KGHSH and CDR2 is LQKENI. CDR3 size: 13 residues. Here the CDR3 reads CASSPGGTDTQYF. The DNA for the CDR3 is TGTGCCAGCAGTCCGGGAGGGACAGATACGCAGTATTTT. Filled out from reference TRBV18 and TRBJ2-3, the complete variable domain reads NAGVMQNPRHLVRRRGQEARLRCSPMKGHSHVYWYRQLPEEGLKFMVYLQKENIIDESGMPKERFSAEFPKEGPSILRIQQVVRGDSAAYFCASSPGGTDTQYFGPGTRLTVL.

This clonotype came up a few times. The chain has TRBV12-3 or TRBV12-4 and TRBJ2-7; 8 bases are a match to TRBD2. Germline trimming cut 3 bases from V and 3 bases from J; bases unmatched to any gene: 7. The CDR3 spans 15 residues. CDR3 sequence reads: CASSFDTSGYYEQYF. CDR3 bases: TGTGCCAGCAGTTTCGATACTAGCGGATACTACGAGCAGTACTTC.

CDR3 amino acids: CASSRTGVSDTQYF. DNA of the CDR3: TGTGCCAGCAGCCGTACGGGAGTATCAGATACGCAGTATTTT. The chain carries TRBV14 and TRBJ2-3; D is possibly TRBD2 (6 bases). Per the germline V gene, CDR1 is SGHDN and CDR2 is FVKESK. The CDR3 has 14 residues. Trimming took 4 bases from V and 4 from J, leaving 12 bases between them. The variable domain in full, completed from reference TRBV14 and TRBJ2-3, reads EAGVTQFPSHSVIEKGQTVTLRCDPISGHDNLYWYRRVMGKEIKFLLHFVKESKQDESGMPNNRFLAERTGGTYSTLKVQPAELEDSGVYFCASSRTGVSDTQYFGPGTRLTVL.

The chain has TRBV5-1 and TRBJ2-7; the D is unclear. V was clipped by 1 base and J by 7 bases, with 9 bases between them. Per the germline V gene, CDR1 is SGHRS and CDR2 is YFSETQ. The CDR3 sequence is 12 residues long. CDR3 sequence (DNA): TGCGCCAGCAGCTTGAACTTCCTAGAGCAGTACTTC. Its protein product is CASSLNFLEQYF.

The rearrangement links TRBV10-3 to TRBJ2-5; 9 bases line up with TRBD2. V was pared by 3 bases and J by 9 bases, with 11 bases of the junction left unmatched. Germline CDR1 reads ENHRY; CDR2 reads SYGVKD. The CDR3 covers 15 residues. The CDR3 nucleotides are TGTGCCATCAGTGAAATAGCGGGGGATCTCGGGGCCCAGTACTTC. Its translation is CAISEIAGDLGAQYF.

The chain joins TRBV5-6 to TRBJ2-1, with no clear D. The CDR3 is 13 residues long. The ends were cut back, 6 bases at V and 7 bases at J, with 14 bases in the middle. Germline V lookup: CDR1 SGHDT, CDR2 YYEEEE. CDR3 sequence (DNA): TGTGCCAGCACCTTTGGTGGGATAAATGAGCAGTTCTTC. Translated, it gives CASTFGGINEQFF.

This clonotype was found a few times. This chain links TRBV24-1 with TRBJ2-5; 7 bases are a match to TRBD1. In germline, CDR1 is KGHDR, CDR2 SFDVKD. V was clipped by 3 bases and J by 4 bases; unmatched bases: 7. The CDR3 spans 15 residues. The CDR3 nucleotides read TGTGCCACCAGTGATCCTGCCCCAGGGGGAGAGACCCAGTACTTC. It codes for CATSDPAPGGETQYF.

The chain uses TRBV5-8 and TRBJ2-5, with unresolved D. The CDR3 is made up of 14 amino acids. CDR1 is SGHTS and CDR2 is YDEGEE in the germline V gene. V gave up 1 base and J gave up 5 bases, with 12 bases separating them. CDR3 amino acids: CASSLRDRTETQYF. The CDR3 DNA reads TGTGCCAGCAGCTTGAGGGATCGAACGGAGACCCAGTACTTC.

This clonotype has only a few counts. This chain connects TRBV23-1 to TRBJ2-1; 9 positions agree with TRBD2. TRBV23-1 counts as an open reading frame of uncertain function. This CDR3 comprises 15 residues. With V trimmed by 10 bases and J by 2 bases, 9 bases remained unmatched. CDR3 protein: CATVTREGPYNEQFF. CDR3 DNA: TGCGCCACCGTAACGCGGGAGGGCCCCTACAATGAGCAGTTCTTC.

The chain couples TRBV20-1 to TRBJ2-1, with 10 nucleotides matching TRBD2. Germline V gives CDR1 DFQATT, CDR2 SNEGSKA (reference sequence). This CDR3 is 15 amino acids long. The V and J ends lost 6 bases and 7 bases, in that order; junction bases with no gene match: 12. In nucleotides, the CDR3 is TGCAGTGCAGGCCCCCTAGCGGGAGCTCCGAATGAGCAGTTCTTC. Translating gives CSAGPLAGAPNEQFF.

Ten or more counts support this clonotype. The chain is built from TRBV6-5 and TRBJ2-7; perhaps D is TRBD1 or TRBD2 (5 bases each). CDR1 MNHEY and CDR2 SVGAGI come from the germline V gene. The CDR3 has 16 residues. Trimming removed 3 bases from V and 1 base from J, with 16 bases in between. The DNA of the CDR3 is TGTGCCAGCAGTTATACAGGTAGTAGCGCGTCCTACGAGCAGTACTTC. Amino acid sequence: CASSYTGSSASYEQYF.

This clonotype was observed a few times. The genes are TRBV6-1 and TRBJ2-7, with a possible D match to TRBD1 (5 bases). V shed 6 bases and J shed 7 bases, with 22 bases lying between them. The CDR3 length is 15 residues. The germline CDR1 and CDR2 sequences are MNHNS and SASEGT. For the CDR3, the DNA is TGTGCCAGCAGGCCAACCCAGGGTCTCCCCGGGGAGCAGTACTTC. Its protein product is CASRPTQGLPGEQYF.

At least ten counts were recorded for this clonotype. The chain recombines TRBV6-6 with TRBJ1-1; tentative D call: TRBD1 (5 bases). Germline loops: CDR1 MNHNY, CDR2 SVGAGI (reference sequence). This CDR3 comprises 13 residues. V was shortened by 5 bases and J by 11 bases, with 18 bases between the two germline ends. CDR3 coding DNA: TGTGCCAGCAGTCCCCGTGTGGAGGGGTTGGCTTTCTTT. Encoded protein: CASSPRVEGLAFF.

This clonotype was detected only a few times. This rearrangement joins TRBV29-1 to TRBJ2-3; TRBD2 matches 13 bases. Trimming removed 1 base from V and 2 bases from J; junction bases left unmatched: 6. Germline CDR1 is SQVTM and CDR2 is ANQGSEA. This CDR3 is built from 17 residues. CDR3 DNA: TGCAGCGTTGAAGGGACTAGCGGGGGAGGGTCCACAGATACGCAGTATTTT. Protein sequence: CSVEGTSGGGSTDTQYF.

V usage is TRBV7-2 and J usage is TRBJ2-6; the D is unclear. Germline V gene lookup returns CDR1 SGHTA and CDR2 FQGNSA. This CDR3 has 15 amino acids. The germline V and J ends were trimmed by 2 bases and 0 bases, with 5 bases remaining between them. The CDR3 sequence is CASSLWISGANVLTF. CDR3 bases: TGTGCCAGCAGCTTATGGATCTCTGGGGCCAACGTCCTGACTTTC. Full variable domain (remainder filled in from reference TRBV7-2 and TRBJ2-6): GAGVSQSPSNKVTEKGKDVELRCDPISGHTALYWYRQSLGQGLEFLIYFQGNSAPDKSGLPSDRFSAERTGGSVSTLTIQRTQQEDSAVYLCASSLWISGANVLTFGAGSRLTVL.